One sample yielded the 2 T cell receptor beta chains listed below, sequenced in a study of control samples from healthy donors and cancer patients. This table comes from immunoSEQ multiplex PCR, and its TCRdb copy is limited to in-frame clones, with some not included. The sample contains approximately 52,000 clones, about 96% of which appear only once. Sequenced material: blood. These receptors were taken from a young woman in good health.

The chain uses TRBV5-4 and TRBJ2-5; 13 bases line up with TRBD2. V dropped 0 bases and J dropped 8; count of bases not matched to a gene: 1. CDR3 length: 14 amino acids. Germline assignment: CDR1 SGHNT and CDR2 YYREEE (reference sequence). In DNA, the CDR3 is TGTGCCAGCAGCTTGGGACTAGCGGGAGGAACCCAGTACTTC. It translates to CASSLGLAGGTQYF. The full variable domain, completed using reference TRBV5-4 and TRBJ2-5, is ETGVTQSPTHLIKTRGQQVTLRCSSQSGHNTVSWYQQALGQGPQFIFQYYREEENGRGNFPPRFSGLQFPNYSSELNVNALELDDSALYLCASSLGLAGGTQYFGPGTRLLVL.

This sequence joins TRBV6-5 and TRBJ2-7, with a possible D match to TRBD1 (6 bases). CDR3 length equals 14 residues. V was cut by 5 bases and J by 7 bases, with 18 bases left in between. Germline assignment: CDR1 MNHEY and CDR2 SVGAGI. This CDR3 is CASSKTGVFREQYF. CDR3 DNA: TGTGCCAGCAGTAAGACAGGAGTATTTAGGGAGCAGTACTTC.